These 17 T cell receptor beta chains came from one sample sequenced in a study of OX40 agonist ivuxolimab in advanced cancers. Sequenced by immunoSEQ multiplex PCR; TCRdb stores in-frame clones only, minus some. The table has tens of thousands of clones, 92% seen once. This specimen was CD4+ or CD8+ T cells sorted from blood, taken in a trial of the OX40 agonist ivuxolimab. These TCRs come from an adult with an advanced solid tumor such as melanoma, head and neck, liver or kidney cancer.

The chain combines TRBV7-9 with TRBJ2-1, with D possibly being TRBD2 (6 bases). Germline V gene lookup returns CDR1 SEHNR and CDR2 FQNEAQ (reference sequence). Trimming took off 4 bases at V and 0 bases at J, with 10 bases between the two ends. CDR3 length: 15 amino acids. The CDR3 coding sequence is TGTGCCAGCAGCTCCCGGGGGAGCTCCTACAATGAGCAGTTCTTC. Protein sequence: CASSSRGSSYNEQFF.

The V gene is TRBV7-9, the J gene TRBJ1-2; 7 nucleotides match TRBD1. The CDR3 totals 11 residues. Trimming at V came to 5 bases and at J to 8 bases, leaving 2 bases not matched to a gene. Germline V gene sequence: CDR1 SEHNR, CDR2 FQNEAQ (reference sequence). In DNA form, the CDR3 reads TGTGCCAGCAGCGCGGGACAGGGCTACACCTTC. The encoded protein is CASSAGQGYTF.

V and J are TRBV5-6 and TRBJ2-5; 8 positions match TRBD1. In germline, CDR1 is SGHDT, CDR2 YYEEEE. CDR3 size: 15 residues. Unmatched junction bases numbered 8, after V lost 2 bases and J lost 5 bases. The CDR3 is CASSFSRGPWETQYF. CDR3 bases: TGTGCCAGCAGCTTCTCCAGGGGGCCTTGGGAGACCCAGTACTTC.

J is TRBJ2-4 and V is TRBV11-1; 11 bases line up with TRBD2. The CDR3 loop spans 16 amino acids. V lost 4 bases to trimming and J lost 6 bases; unmatched junction nucleotides: 8. Germline CDR1 and CDR2: SGHAT and FQDESV (reference sequence). CDR3: CASSSRLAGQLNIQYF. CDR3 DNA: TGTGCCAGCAGCTCCCGACTAGCGGGGCAACTAAACATTCAGTACTTC. Full variable domain (missing parts from reference TRBV11-1 and TRBJ2-4): EAEVAQSPRYKITEKSQAVAFWCDPISGHATLYWYRQILGQGPELLVQFQDESVVDDSQLPKDRFSAERLKGVDSTLKIQPAELGDSAMYLCASSSRLAGQLNIQYFGAGTRLSVL.

V usage is TRBV5-4 and J usage is TRBJ2-7, with TRBD2 identical over 11 bases. The germline CDR1 and CDR2 sequences are SGHNT and YYREEE (reference sequence). Trimming took 3 bases from V and 2 from J; bases not matched to a gene: 7. This CDR3 is built from 16 residues. Here the CDR3 DNA reads TGTGCCAGCAGCTCCGGGACTAGCGGACAACCCTACGAGCAGTACTTC. This sequence encodes CASSSGTSGQPYEQYF.

V usage is TRBV2 and J usage is TRBJ1-1, with 9 bases aligning to TRBD1. V trimming: 6 bases; J trimming: 1 base; junction bases outside the gene matches: 15. From germline, CDR1 is SNHLY and CDR2 FYNNEI. The CDR3 is 18 amino acids. The CDR3 bases are TGTGCCAGCAGCAGGAGACAGGGGGGTTACATGTCGAACACTGAAGCTTTCTTT. It specifies CASSRRQGGYMSNTEAFF.

V usage is TRBV29-1 and J usage is TRBJ2-1; 8 bases align to TRBD2. The germline CDR1 and CDR2 sequences are SQVTM and ANQGSEA. With 4 bases clipped from V and 8 bases from J, the junction kept 7 bases outside the gene matches. The length of the CDR3 is 13 residues. The chain's CDR3 is CSVGTGGPDEQFF. CDR3 DNA sequence: TGCAGCGTTGGGACGGGGGGGCCTGATGAGCAGTTCTTC.

This clone has more than one count but fewer than ten. This sample includes further DNA sequences coding for the same CDR3. The chain couples TRBV4-1 to TRBJ2-1; the D gene is possibly TRBD1 (5 bases). Trimming stripped 4 bases from V and 3 bases from J, with 7 bases between. The CDR3 contains 13 residues. Germline assignment: CDR1 MGHRA and CDR2 YSYEKL. This chain's CDR3 is CASSRDSYNEQFF. DNA for the CDR3: TGCGCCAGCAGCCGAGACAGCTACAATGAGCAGTTCTTC.

This clone was picked up a small number of times. The chain has TRBV18 and TRBJ1-5, with D possibly TRBD1 on 5 matching bases. The CDR3 covers 14 residues. Trimming took off 4 bases at V and 5 bases at J, with 12 bases between the two ends. The germline gives CDR1 KGHSH, CDR2 LQKENI. The CDR3 DNA is TGTGCCAGCTCACAAGGAACCAGGGATCAGCCCCAGCATTTT. Its protein is CASSQGTRDQPQHF.

V is TRBV28 and J is TRBJ2-1; 14 bases line up with TRBD2. CDR1 and CDR2 from the germline V gene are MDHEN and SYDVKM. The V segment lost 5 bases and the J segment 6 bases; nucleotides outside the gene matches: 3. This CDR3 region has 15 residues. CDR3: CASSPGLAGVNEQFF. The CDR3 DNA reads as TGTGCCAGCAGTCCGGGACTAGCGGGAGTCAATGAGCAGTTCTTC.

The V gene is TRBV2, the J gene TRBJ1-3; D gene unclear. Germline-derived CDR1 and CDR2 are SNHLY and FYNNEI. V lost 3 bases and J 0 bases, leaving 15 bases between the germline ends. The CDR3 is 17 amino acids. CDR3 nucleotide sequence: TGTGCCAGCAGTGACCCCGGGCCTTATAACTCTGGAAACACCATATATTTT. It is translated as CASSDPGPYNSGNTIYF.

This clone was detected once. This chain links TRBV7-9 with TRBJ2-1; 10 nucleotides match TRBD1. CDR3 size: 15 residues. The V and J ends lost 4 bases and 9 bases, in that order; junction bases with no gene match: 9. Germline V gene lookup returns CDR1 SEHNR and CDR2 FQNEAQ (reference sequence). The CDR3 DNA follows: TGTGCCAGCAGCTCAAAGGGACAGGGGATCGGTGAGCAGTTCTTC. Its protein is CASSSKGQGIGEQFF.

The V and J genes are TRBV29-1 and TRBJ1-2; D is undetermined. CDR1 SQVTM and CDR2 ANQGSEA come from the germline V gene. Trimming shortened V by 3 bases and J by 5 bases, and 4 bases separated the two germline ends. The CDR3 has 10 residues. The CDR3, as DNA: TGCAGCGTTGATTGGTATGGCTACACCTTC. Translation gives CSVDWYGYTF.

This clone was observed a single time. V gene TRBV30 combines with J gene TRBJ2-7; 8 bases are shared with TRBD1. CDR1 is GTSNPN and CDR2 is SVGIG in the germline V gene (reference sequence). V trimming: 6 bases; J trimming: 2 bases; junction bases outside the gene matches: 6. This CDR3 region has 13 residues. The CDR3 nucleotides are TGTGCCTGTGGGCGGACAGGGACCTACGAGCAGTACTTC. It encodes CACGRTGTYEQYF.

This sequence joins TRBV6-5 and TRBJ2-4; 9 nucleotides agree with TRBD2. Germline V gives CDR1 MNHEY, CDR2 SVGAGI. This CDR3 spans 14 amino acids. The junction had 5 bases not matched to a gene; V was cut back by 7 bases and J by 4 bases. The CDR3 coding sequence is TGTGCCAGCACTCCTAGCGGGAATAAAAACATTCAGTACTTC. It translates to CASTPSGNKNIQYF.

The rearrangement links TRBV30 to TRBJ2-6; D gene ambiguous. The CDR3 consists of 19 residues. Germline CDR1 and CDR2: GTSNPN and SVGIG (reference sequence). Trimming removed 0 bases at V and 0 bases at J, with 18 bases between. CDR3 nucleotides: TGTGCCTGGAGTGTATATGTCTTTGAGAGGCTCTCTGGGGCCAACGTCCTGACTTTC. Amino acid sequence: CAWSVYVFERLSGANVLTF. The entire variable domain, with the rest obtained from reference TRBV30 and TRBJ2-6, is as follows: SQTIHQWPATLVQPVGSPLSLECTVEGTSNPNLYWYRQAAGRGLQLLFYSVGIGQISSEVPQNLSASRPQDRQFILSSKKLLLSDSGFYLCAWSVYVFERLSGANVLTFGAGSRLTVL.

The chain employs TRBV30 and TRBJ2-2; TRBD2 matches 7 bases. J lost 1 base, V lost 1 base, and 6 bases had no gene match. CDR1 and CDR2 (germline): GTSNPN, SVGIG (reference sequence). CDR3 length: 16 amino acids. The CDR3 sequence: CAWSGRGIMNTGELFF. In DNA, the CDR3 is TGTGCCTGGAGTGGGCGGGGGATTATGAACACCGGGGAGCTGTTTTTT. The whole variable domain, remainder taken from reference TRBV30 and TRBJ2-2, is SQTIHQWPATLVQPVGSPLSLECTVEGTSNPNLYWYRQAAGRGLQLLFYSVGIGQISSEVPQNLSASRPQDRQFILSSKKLLLSDSGFYLCAWSGRGIMNTGELFFGEGSRLTVL.